This TCR beta chain was profiled in a study of CD8 T cells in Susac syndrome. Random hexamers served to reverse transcribe roughly 0.45 to 1 ug RNA. TCR beta CDR3 was amplified by immunoSEQ multiplex PCR. This amplification extended across 54 Vbeta and 13 Jbeta segments. TCRdb called the immunoSEQ multiplex PCR reads again in MiXCR, with one record for every CDR3 protein. The sample holds 250,000 to 300,000 distinct CDR3 sequences, about 85% seen once. The T cells that were sequenced for TCR beta were CD8+ and CD4+ cells from blood. Negative isolation was used for CD8+ and CD4+ T cells and FACS enrichment for TEMRA cells. From germline, CDR1 is GTSNPN and CDR2 SVGIG (reference sequence). This CDR3 is built from 14 residues.

This receptor was obtained from a human donor with multiple sclerosis. This chain joins TRBV30 and TRBJ2-1; the match to TRBD2 covers 7 bases. Sequenced material: CD8+ T cells from PBMCs. CDR3 region: CVLGGGVDYNEQFF. CDR3 in DNA: TGTGTACTGGGGGGAGGGGTCGACTACAATGAGCAGTTCTTC.